Listed here are 9 T cell receptor beta chains from one sample, sequenced in a study of human T cells and chemical hapten exposure. As to time point: patch test 3, about 24 weeks after DPC sensitization. Treatment meaning: therapeutic diphenylcyclopropenone sensitization with weekly scalp DPC. TCRdb itself ran the RACE reads through MiXCR, one entry per CDR3 protein. In the table there are over 75,000 distinct CDR3 sequences, 9.5% to 13% of which are singletons. The sample consisted of whole blood, taken in connection with sensitization to the hapten diphenylcyclopropenone (DPC). Receptors were obtained from a young woman with alopecia areata. Some clones in this sample may be carry-over from other donors' samples.

This clonotype has ten or more counts. This sequence joins TRBV30 and TRBJ1-6; D unclear. Trimming left V 1 base short and J 7 bases short, with 8 bases between. Germline assignment: CDR1 GTSNPN and CDR2 SVGIG (reference sequence). The CDR3 runs to 13 residues. CDR3 nucleotides: TGTGCCTGGAGTGGTCAGCAGAATTCACCCCTCCACTTT. Amino acids: CAWSGQQNSPLHF.

This clonotype was counted between two and nine times. The chain combines TRBV5-1 with TRBJ2-5; the match to TRBD2 covers 8 bases. CDR1 and CDR2 from the germline V gene are SGHRS and YFSETQ. The CDR3 has 15 residues. With 6 bases clipped from V and 5 bases from J, the junction kept 12 bases outside the gene matches. The CDR3 nucleotides read TGCGCCAGCAAAAATAGCGGGGCACTAGGGGAGACCCAGTACTTC. Its translation is CASKNSGALGETQYF.

In this sample, this clonotype turned up many times. The chain employs TRBV29-1 and TRBJ1-1, with 12 bases lining up with TRBD1. This CDR3 region has 19 residues. CDR1 and CDR2 from the germline V gene are SQVTM and ANQGSEA. Germline trimming cut 0 bases from V and 1 base from J; bases unmatched to any gene: 12. CDR3 sequence: CSVEELRWDRGLENTEAFF. The DNA of the CDR3 is TGCAGCGTTGAAGAATTACGTTGGGACAGGGGGCTGGAGAACACTGAAGCTTTCTTT.

To note about this clonotype: This could be a read error, since a much larger clone is one nucleotide away. This CDR3 is missing its conserved last phenylalanine or tryptophan, likely due to a read error. This chain uses TRBV3-1 with TRBJ2-1; no clear D gene. The germline CDR1 and CDR2 sequences are LGHDT and YNNKEL (reference sequence). CDR3 length: 13 amino acids. The ends were cut back, 4 bases at V and 8 bases at J, with 12 bases in the middle. CDR3 DNA: TGTGCCAGCAGCCTCTCCCAACACTATGAGCAGTTCTCC. Its translation: CASSLSQHYEQFS.

This clonotype appeared once. The chain couples TRBV28 to TRBJ2-3; D not resolved. Germline V gives CDR1 MDHEN, CDR2 SYDVKM. V was shortened by 5 bases and J by 1 base, with 7 bases between the two germline ends. The CDR3 has 13 residues. The CDR3 sequence is CASSGEGTDTQYF. Here the CDR3 DNA reads TGTGCCAGCAGTGGGGAAGGCACAGATACGCAGTATTTT.

This clonotype was picked up many times. The chain joins TRBV29-1 to TRBJ1-5; no firm D call. There are 16 residues in the CDR3. The germline CDR1 and CDR2 sequences are SQVTM and ANQGSEA. V was trimmed by 0 bases and J by 2 bases, leaving 14 bases between them. For the CDR3, the DNA is TGCAGCGTTGAAGATCGGGAGGGTAACGGCAATCAGCCCCAGCATTTT. Encoded protein: CSVEDREGNGNQPQHF. The full variable domain, in which reference TRBV29-1 and TRBJ1-5 provide the parts outside the CDR3, is SAVISQKPSRDICQRGTSLTIQCQVDSQVTMMFWYRQQPGQSLTLIATANQGSEATYESGFVIDKFPISRPNLTFSTLTVSNMSPEDSSIYLCSVEDREGNGNQPQHFGDGTRLSIL.

At least ten counts were recorded for this clonotype. The chain is built from TRBV29-1 and TRBJ2-1; no firm D call. This CDR3 spans 11 amino acids. V shed 6 bases and J shed 6 bases, with 9 bases lying between them. Looked up from germline, CDR1 is SQVTM and CDR2 is ANQGSEA. CDR3 region: CSVGKFNEQFF. CDR3 coding DNA: TGCAGCGTGGGGAAATTCAATGAGCAGTTCTTC.

This clonotype was observed at least ten times. J is TRBJ2-1 and V is TRBV10-3; possibly TRBD2 for D (6 bases). Trimming removed 0 bases from V and 6 bases from J, with 24 bases in between. The CDR3 loop spans 19 amino acids. In germline, CDR1 is ENHRY, CDR2 SYGVKD. CDR3 in DNA: TGTGCCATCAGTGAGTCGACTCTCGGCGGGGCAAGTCGGGCCAATGAGCAGTTCTTC. Translating gives CAISESTLGGASRANEQFF.

The chain recombines TRBV12-3 or TRBV12-4 with TRBJ1-5, with D hard to call. The V end lost 5 bases, the J end lost 5 bases, and 7 bases lay between the germline ends. The CDR3 has 12 amino acids. CDR3 sequence: CASSLDYQPQHF. DNA for the CDR3: TGTGCCAGCAGTCTAGATTATCAGCCCCAGCATTTT.